The 29 T cell receptor beta chains reported below all come from one sample, sequenced in a study of blood T cells in healthy people across ages (dated by TCRdb to between 2014 and 2017). The protocol used for the library was 5' RACE. TCRdb names Illumina HiSeq 2500 as the instrument used. A second PCR of about 7 to 12 cycles was run with a J-beta primer mix and a sample-barcoded 5' primer. TCRdb itself trimmed the public reads at Q25 with fastp, ran MiXCR and retained productive beta chains. All rows with the same CDR3 protein become a single entry with the most common DNA and genes. This sample is represented by over 1.5 million distinct CDR3 sequences; 40% to 55% of them were singletons. The top ten hold more than 2% of the sample. Sequencing was performed on blood. The receptors here all came from a woman aged 40 to 49 in good health.

The rearrangement uses TRBV5-1 and TRBJ1-1; TRBD1 agrees at 10 bases. Germline V gene lookup returns CDR1 SGHRS and CDR2 YFSETQ. V lost 4 bases and J lost 1; bases outside the gene matches: 4. This CDR3 comprises 15 residues. The CDR3 region is CASSPRDRGNTEAFF. The CDR3 DNA follows: TGCGCCAGCAGCCCCCGGGACAGGGGGAACACTGAAGCTTTCTTT.

Comments on this clonotype: At one end, the junction sequence differs from germline, possibly due to a read error. The CDR3 DNA follows: TGTGCCAGCAGCCTAGCCGTTTTGGTAGCGGCCCGGGAGACCCAGTACTTC. Protein sequence: CASSLAVLVAARETQYF. The chain carries TRBV7-2 and TRBJ2-5; a possible D gene is TRBD2 (6 bases). This CDR3 region has 17 residues. Germline V gene sequence: CDR1 SGHTA, CDR2 FQGNSA. Supplemented by reference TRBV7-2 and TRBJ2-5, the full variable domain reads GAGVSQSPSNKVTEKGKDVELRCDPISGHTALYWYRQSLGQGLEFLIYFQGNSAPDKSGLPSDRFSAERTGGSVSTLTIQRTQQEDSAVYLCASSLAVLVAARETQYFGPGTRLLVL.

This clonotype was seen only a few times. This chain connects TRBV7-2 to TRBJ2-7, with TRBD1 identical over 9 bases. The ends lost 2 bases at V and 6 bases at J; junction bases unmatched: 2. The CDR3 is made up of 13 amino acids. From germline, CDR1 is SGHTA and CDR2 FQGNSA. CDR3 region: CASSLQDRGEQYF. CDR3 sequence (DNA): TGTGCCAGCAGCTTACAGGACAGGGGCGAGCAGTACTTC.

The chain joins TRBV6-1 to TRBJ1-2; TRBD1 matches 8 bases. This CDR3 is 16 amino acids long. V gave up 3 bases and J gave up 4 bases; unmatched junction bases: 10. Germline V lookup: CDR1 MNHNS, CDR2 SASEGT. The DNA of the CDR3 is TGTGCCAGCAGTGAGCTTGGACAGGGTCCGGGCTATGGCTACACCTTC. Its protein product is CASSELGQGPGYGYTF.

The table lists this clonotype with a count of one. The rearrangement links TRBV7-9 to TRBJ2-7; a weak D match, TRBD1 (5 bases). Trimming removed 0 bases from V and 1 base from J, with 10 bases in between. The germline CDR1 and CDR2 sequences are SEHNR and FQNEAQ (reference sequence). The CDR3 spans 15 residues. The CDR3 nucleotides are TGTGCCAGCAGCTTAGCAGGACACCCTTCCTACGAGCAGTACTTC. Its protein product is CASSLAGHPSYEQYF.

The chain joins TRBV20-1 to TRBJ2-3; TRBD2 agrees at 11 bases. The CDR3 spans 16 residues. The J segment lost 2 bases and the V segment lost 3 bases, leaving 7 bases of the junction unmatched. Germline CDR1 DFQATT, CDR2 SNEGSKA (reference sequence). This CDR3 is CSASGIAGGYTDTQYF. CDR3 sequence (DNA): TGCAGTGCTAGCGGGATAGCGGGGGGGTACACAGATACGCAGTATTTT.

The chain recombines TRBV29-1 with TRBJ2-1; D uncertain. Looked up from germline, CDR1 is SQVTM and CDR2 is ANQGSEA. The germline V and J ends were trimmed by 0 bases and 4 bases, with 13 bases remaining between them. CDR3 length equals 15 residues. The CDR3 sequence is CSVEDRLGSYNEQFF. The DNA of the CDR3 is TGCAGCGTTGAAGATAGGTTAGGCAGTTACAATGAGCAGTTCTTC.

This clonotype was observed a handful of times. The chain recombines TRBV12-3 or TRBV12-4 with TRBJ2-6; no firm D call. This CDR3 has 13 amino acids. V lost 3 bases to trimming and J lost 4 bases, with 4 bases between them. The CDR3 nucleotides are TGTGCCAGCAGTTTGGAGGGGGCCAACGTCCTGACTTTC. Its protein is CASSLEGANVLTF.

V gene TRBV20-1 combines with J gene TRBJ2-5; D is ambiguous. The CDR3 totals 12 residues. With 1 base removed from V and 5 bases from J, the gap between germline ends came to 8 bases. Germline V CDR1 and CDR2: DFQATT, SNEGSKA (reference sequence). CDR3 in amino acids: CSARGFRETQYF. The CDR3 DNA is TGCAGTGCTAGAGGTTTCAGGGAGACCCAGTACTTC.

This clonotype was seen only once. DNA of the CDR3: TGCGCCAGCAGCCAAGGCTGGGGGCGGGGCGCGGAGACCCAGTACTTC. Translating gives CASSQGWGRGAETQYF. The chain recombines TRBV4-1 with TRBJ2-7; D possibly uses TRBD1 or TRBD2 (6 bases each). The end of the DNA is better explained by TRBJ2-5, so the J call may be wrong. There are 16 residues in the CDR3. Germline values: CDR1 MGHRA, CDR2 YSYEKL.

The chain is built from TRBV20-1 and TRBJ2-1; D unresolved. The V end lost 3 bases, the J end lost 7 bases, and 10 bases lay between the germline ends. Germline V gene sequence: CDR1 DFQATT, CDR2 SNEGSKA (reference sequence). The CDR3 length is 12 residues. For the CDR3, the DNA is TGCAGTGCTAGGACTGGCAGGAATGAGCAGTTCTTC. Its protein is CSARTGRNEQFF.

The V call is TRBV20-1, the J call TRBJ2-3, with D perhaps TRBD1 (5 bases). Trimming stripped 6 bases from V and 2 bases from J, with 18 bases between. This CDR3 has 15 residues. Germline CDR1 DFQATT, CDR2 SNEGSKA (reference sequence). The CDR3: CSAPKQVGVTDTQYF. The CDR3 DNA reads as TGCAGTGCCCCAAAACAGGTTGGGGTCACAGATACGCAGTATTTT.

This clonotype was counted once. The V and J genes are TRBV5-6 and TRBJ2-1; D call uncertain. The J call may be mistaken, given a closer DNA end match to TRBJ2-7. Germline CDR1 reads SGHDT; CDR2 reads YYEEEE. This CDR3 has 16 residues. The CDR3 DNA follows: TGTGCCAGCAGCTTGGCCGGGCAGGCGCCGGGCCACGAGCAGTACTTC. This sequence encodes CASSLAGQAPGHEQYF.

The chain recombines TRBV12-3 or TRBV12-4 with TRBJ1-5, with D uncertain. Trimming removed 0 bases at V and 9 bases at J, with 12 bases between. This CDR3 has 14 amino acids. The CDR3 loop is CASSLAPLGRPQHF. CDR3 nucleotides: TGTGCCAGCAGTTTAGCCCCCCTGGGTCGGCCCCAGCATTTT.

The DNA for the CDR3 is TGTGCCAGCAGTTTAATTGGCCAGCGGTTGGGGGAGACCCAGTACTTC. Protein sequence: CASSLIGQRLGETQYF. J is TRBJ2-5 and V is TRBV12-3 or TRBV12-4; possibly TRBD2 for D (5 bases). The CDR3 covers 16 residues. The ends were cut back, 2 bases at V and 5 bases at J, with 18 bases in the middle.

This chain uses TRBV7-3 with TRBJ2-3; D might be TRBD2 (5 bases). Germline-derived CDR1 and CDR2 are SGHTA and FQGTGA. This CDR3 has 14 residues. Deletions cut 5 bases from V and 5 bases from J, with 14 bases between. For the CDR3, the DNA is TGTGCCAGCAGCATAGGGAGTGGCGGAGATACGCAGTATTTT. It is translated as CASSIGSGGDTQYF.

This clonotype was seen many times. V is TRBV12-3 or TRBV12-4 and J is TRBJ2-5; a weak D match, TRBD1 (6 bases). The J call may be in error: the DNA end matches TRBJ2-7 better. The CDR3 runs 11 residues. CDR3 residues: CASSTGLEQYF. CDR3 coding DNA: TGTGCCAGCAGTACAGGGCTCGAGCAGTACTTC.

The chain links TRBV7-3 to TRBJ1-5; D may be TRBD1 (5 bases). Germline V gene lookup returns CDR1 SGHTA and CDR2 FQGTGA. The V and J ends lost 2 bases and 3 bases respectively, with 14 bases between them. CDR3 length: 16 residues. The CDR3 DNA is TGTGCCAGCAGCTTACAGGGAACCTCGGCCAATCAGCCCCAGCATTTT. This sequence encodes CASSLQGTSANQPQHF.

This clonotype was counted at least ten times. The chain uses TRBV10-3 and TRBJ2-7; D call uncertain. Looked up from germline, CDR1 is ENHRY and CDR2 is SYGVKD. The CDR3 has 14 residues. V shed 4 bases and J shed 6 bases, with 16 bases lying between them. The CDR3 DNA reads as TGTGCCATCAGTGCTTATACCTCAACGGGCGAGCAGTACTTC. Translation: CAISAYTSTGEQYF.

About this clonotype itself: A read error may produce the germline difference seen at one junction end. The chain joins TRBV4-1 to TRBJ1-5; D unresolved. Germline V lookup: CDR1 MGHRA, CDR2 YSYEKL. CDR3 length: 16 residues. The CDR3 DNA sequence: TGCGCCAGCAGCCAAGATCTCGCGGGCAGTAATCAGCCCCTGCATTTT. Residues: CASSQDLAGSNQPLHF.

This clonotype came up a few times. The J gene is TRBJ1-2, the V gene TRBV7-9; D gene ambiguous. Germline CDR1 is SEHNR and CDR2 is FQNEAQ (reference sequence). V was pared by 5 bases and J by 2 bases, with 9 bases between. This CDR3 comprises 13 residues. The CDR3 sequence is CASSTPGNYGYTF. In DNA, the CDR3 is TGTGCCAGCAGCACCCCGGGCAACTATGGCTACACCTTC.

The chain employs TRBV7-2 and TRBJ2-3; D is unclear. The CDR3 sequence is 18 residues long. Germline V gene lookup returns CDR1 SGHTA and CDR2 FQGNSA. Trimming removed 5 bases from V and 0 bases from J, with 21 bases in between. CDR3 in amino acids: CASSRPELQPSSTDTQYF. The CDR3 coding sequence is TGTGCCAGCAGCCGTCCCGAACTCCAACCTTCTAGCACAGATACGCAGTATTTT.

The chain carries TRBV4-1 and TRBJ2-1, with TRBD2 as a possible D gene (6 bases). The V end was cut by 0 bases, the J end by 9 bases, with 12 bases between. CDR1 MGHRA and CDR2 YSYEKL come from the germline V gene. The CDR3 contains 14 residues. In DNA form, the CDR3 reads TGCGCCAGCAGCCAAGATTATAGGGGAGGTGAGCAGTTCTTC. Amino acid sequence: CASSQDYRGGEQFF.

This rearrangement joins TRBV20-1 to TRBJ1-2; 8 bases align to TRBD1. V lost 3 bases, J lost 4 bases, and 7 bases stayed unmatched. This CDR3 comprises 14 residues. CDR1 and CDR2 from the germline V gene are DFQATT and SNEGSKA (reference sequence). CDR3 region: CSARSPGTGYGYTF. Here the CDR3 DNA reads TGCAGTGCTAGGAGCCCCGGGACAGGCTATGGCTACACCTTC.

The count of this clonotype is one. This sequence joins TRBV10-3 and TRBJ2-7, with a weak D call TRBD2 (6 bases). Trimming removed 6 bases at V and 7 bases at J, with 19 bases between. The V gene's germline CDR1 is ENHRY and CDR2 SYGVKD. This CDR3 is 14 amino acids long. CDR3 in DNA: TGTGCCATCAGCCCCTCTAAGGGAGCGGGTGAGCAGTACTTC. Residues: CAISPSKGAGEQYF.

The chain carries TRBV6-5 and TRBJ2-6; possible D gene TRBD1, 5 bases. The CDR3 has 18 amino acids. V lost 1 base, J lost 1 base, and 14 bases lay in between. From germline, CDR1 is MNHEY and CDR2 SVGAGI. CDR3 sequence: CASSYFGAGSSGANVLTF. The CDR3 nucleotides read TGTGCCAGCAGTTACTTTGGGGCAGGGTCATCTGGGGCCAACGTCCTGACTTTC.

This clonotype has just a few counts. V gene TRBV20-1 combines with J gene TRBJ2-1, with TRBD1 identical over 7 bases. This CDR3 is 16 amino acids long. Germline V gives CDR1 DFQATT, CDR2 SNEGSKA (reference sequence). CDR3 nucleotides: TGCAGAGGACAGGCGCCGCCCCTCGACTCCTACAATGAGCAGTTCTTC. It codes for CRGQAPPLDSYNEQFF.

The chain is built from TRBV20-1 and TRBJ2-7; no firm D call. The J call may be mistaken, given a closer DNA end match to TRBJ2-5. This CDR3 is built from 15 residues. The germline gives CDR1 DFQATT, CDR2 SNEGSKA (reference sequence). The CDR3 here is CSARTRWISSETQYF. CDR3 nucleotides: TGCAGTGCTAGAACGAGATGGATCTCGTCAGAGACCCAGTACTTC.

This clonotype was counted between two and nine times. This chain links TRBV29-1 with TRBJ2-1; no firm D call. CDR1 is SQVTM, CDR2 ANQGSEA, per germline. V lost 2 bases, J lost 7 bases, and 12 bases lay in between. CDR3 size: 13 residues. The CDR3, as DNA: TGCAGCGTTGAAACTCCCGAGGAGAATGAGCAGTTCTTC. Its translation: CSVETPEENEQFF.